This entry concerns a single T cell receptor (beta chain). The target antigen is unknown. The assay was immunoSEQ multiplex PCR, and TCRdb's table has in-frame clones only and misses some. The sample yields approximately 28,000 clones, approximately 70% seen once. Pools of viral peptides were used by the ViraFEST assay to expand antigen-specific CD4+ T cells ahead of sequencing. Subsequent to about 10 days of culture, CD4+ T cells were isolated. Prior SARS-CoV-2 infection was absent in the vaccine recipients, as shown by negative nucleocapsid antibodies. Fresh IL-2-containing medium replaced half the medium on days 3 and 7. The entry originates in a study of vaccination effects on CD4 cells after COVID-19. Points from the study as a whole: Clones induced by infection and by vaccine showed marked clonal contraction late after vaccination. Healthy vaccinees had only 1 of 255 vaccine-induced clones cross-react with common cold coronaviruses.

CDR1 is SGHDN and CDR2 is FVKESK in the germline V gene. The CDR3 spans 18 residues. The V gene end was trimmed by 1 base and the J gene end by 7 bases; junction bases not matched to a gene: 16. The TCR comes from a human donor who received a COVID-19 vaccine. The chain carries TRBV14 and TRBJ2-1; TRBD2 agrees at 7 bases. Specimen: CD4+ T cells from PBMCs cultured with HCoV-NL63 spike peptides, collected before COVID-19 vaccination. The CDR3 sequence is CASSQVAAGLQTSNEQFF. CDR3 bases: TGTGCCAGCAGCCAAGTAGCAGCGGGACTCCAAACCTCAAATGAGCAGTTCTTC. Based on the CDR3 plus reference TRBV14 and TRBJ2-1, the full variable domain is EAGVTQFPSHSVIEKGQTVTLRCDPISGHDNLYWYRRVMGKEIKFLLHFVKESKQDESGMPNNRFLAERTGGTYSTLKVQPAELEDSGVYFCASSQVAAGLQTSNEQFFGPGTRLTVL.